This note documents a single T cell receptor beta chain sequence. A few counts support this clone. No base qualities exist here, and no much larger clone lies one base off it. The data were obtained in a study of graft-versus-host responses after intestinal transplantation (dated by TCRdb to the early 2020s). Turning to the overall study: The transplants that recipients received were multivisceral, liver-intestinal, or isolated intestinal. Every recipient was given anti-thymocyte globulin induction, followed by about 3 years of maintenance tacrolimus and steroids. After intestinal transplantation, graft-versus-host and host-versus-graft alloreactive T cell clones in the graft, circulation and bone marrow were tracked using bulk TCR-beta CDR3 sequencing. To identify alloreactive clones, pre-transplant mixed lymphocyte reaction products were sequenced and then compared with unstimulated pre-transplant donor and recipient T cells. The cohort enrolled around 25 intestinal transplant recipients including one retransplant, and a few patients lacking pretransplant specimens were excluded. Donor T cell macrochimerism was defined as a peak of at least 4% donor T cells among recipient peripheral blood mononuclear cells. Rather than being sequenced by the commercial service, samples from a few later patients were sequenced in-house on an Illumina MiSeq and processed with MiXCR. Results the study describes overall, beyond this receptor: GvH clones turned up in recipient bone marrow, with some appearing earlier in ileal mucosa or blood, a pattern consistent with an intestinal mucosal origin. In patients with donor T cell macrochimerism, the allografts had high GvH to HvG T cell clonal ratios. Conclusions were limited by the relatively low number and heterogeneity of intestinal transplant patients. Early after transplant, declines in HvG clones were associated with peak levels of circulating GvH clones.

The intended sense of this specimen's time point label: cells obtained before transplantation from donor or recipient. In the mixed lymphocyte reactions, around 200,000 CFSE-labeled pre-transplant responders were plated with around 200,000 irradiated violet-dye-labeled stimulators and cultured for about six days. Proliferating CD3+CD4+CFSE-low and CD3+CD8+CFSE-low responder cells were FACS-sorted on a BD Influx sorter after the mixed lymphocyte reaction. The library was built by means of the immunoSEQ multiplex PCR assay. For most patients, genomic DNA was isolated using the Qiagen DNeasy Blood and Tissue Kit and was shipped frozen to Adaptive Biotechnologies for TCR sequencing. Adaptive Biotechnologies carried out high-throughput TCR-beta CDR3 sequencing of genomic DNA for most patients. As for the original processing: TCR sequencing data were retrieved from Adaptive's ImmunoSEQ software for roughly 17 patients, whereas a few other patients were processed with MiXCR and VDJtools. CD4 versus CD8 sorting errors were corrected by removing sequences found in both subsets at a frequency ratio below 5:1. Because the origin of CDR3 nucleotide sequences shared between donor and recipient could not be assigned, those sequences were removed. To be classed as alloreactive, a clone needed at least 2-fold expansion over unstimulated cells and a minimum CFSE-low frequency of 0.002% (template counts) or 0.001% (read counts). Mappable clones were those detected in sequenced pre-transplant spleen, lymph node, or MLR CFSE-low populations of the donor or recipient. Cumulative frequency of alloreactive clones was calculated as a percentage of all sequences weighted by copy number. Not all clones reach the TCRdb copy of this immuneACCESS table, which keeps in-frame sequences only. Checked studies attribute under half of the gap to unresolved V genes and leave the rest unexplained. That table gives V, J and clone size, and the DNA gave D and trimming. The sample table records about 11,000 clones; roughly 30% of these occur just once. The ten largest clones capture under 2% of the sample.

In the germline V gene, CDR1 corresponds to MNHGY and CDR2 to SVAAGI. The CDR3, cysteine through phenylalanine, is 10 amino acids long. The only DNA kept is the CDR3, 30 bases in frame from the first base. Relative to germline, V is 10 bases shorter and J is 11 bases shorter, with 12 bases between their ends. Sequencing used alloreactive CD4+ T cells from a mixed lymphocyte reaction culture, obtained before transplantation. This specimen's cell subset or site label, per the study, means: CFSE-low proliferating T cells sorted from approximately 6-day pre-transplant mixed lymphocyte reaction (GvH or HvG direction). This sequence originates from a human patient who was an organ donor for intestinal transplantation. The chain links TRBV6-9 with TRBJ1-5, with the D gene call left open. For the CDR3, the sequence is CATPLAAQHF. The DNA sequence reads TGTGCCACCCCCTTAGCGGCCCAGCATTTT.